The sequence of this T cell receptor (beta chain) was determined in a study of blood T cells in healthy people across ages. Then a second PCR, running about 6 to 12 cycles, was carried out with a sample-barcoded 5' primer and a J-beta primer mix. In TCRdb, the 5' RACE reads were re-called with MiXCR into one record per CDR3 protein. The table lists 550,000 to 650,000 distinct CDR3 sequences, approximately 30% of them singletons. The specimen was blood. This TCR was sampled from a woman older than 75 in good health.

The CDR3 region has the DNA TGTGCCAGCAGGGAGGACTATTCAAGCTCCTACGAGCAGTACTTC. Translated, it gives CASREDYSSSYEQYF. This chain links TRBV2 with TRBJ2-7, with D possibly being TRBD2 (6 bases). Germline V gene sequence: CDR1 SNHLY, CDR2 FYNNEI. This CDR3 has 15 residues. The V end lost 6 bases, the J end lost 0 bases, and 15 bases lay between the germline ends.